These 24 T cell receptor beta chains came from one sample sequenced in a study of OX40 agonist ivuxolimab in advanced cancers. Only in-frame clones appear in the TCRdb table, and some are missing; sequencing was by immunoSEQ multiplex PCR. The sample lists about 53,000 clones; 75% to 90% were seen once. The input for sequencing was CD4+ or CD8+ T cells sorted from blood, taken in a trial of the OX40 agonist ivuxolimab. Source of these receptors: an adult with an advanced solid tumor such as melanoma, head and neck, liver or kidney cancer.

This clone appeared once. This sequence joins TRBV5-1 and TRBJ1-3, with D possibly matching TRBD1 (5 bases). The germline gives CDR1 SGHRS, CDR2 YFSETQ. This CDR3 comprises 14 residues. The V and J ends lost 0 bases and 4 bases respectively, with 8 bases between them. CDR3: CASSLEGFGNTIYF. The CDR3 DNA reads TGCGCCAGCAGCTTGGAGGGGTTCGGAAACACCATATATTTT.

For this clone: One end of the junction is discordant with germline, which a read error may explain. The CDR3 coding sequence is TGTGCTAGCAGCTTAAGACAGGGCGTTGAGCAGTTCTTC. As protein: CASSLRQGVEQFF. The rearrangement uses TRBV7-7 and TRBJ2-1, with TRBD1 matching 7 bases. CDR1 and CDR2 (germline): SSHAT, FNYEAQ (reference sequence). CDR3 length: 13 residues.

The genes are TRBV2 and TRBJ2-4; D ambiguous. Trimming pared 3 bases from V and 0 bases from J, leaving 6 bases between. Germline V gene sequence: CDR1 SNHLY, CDR2 FYNNEI. The CDR3 consists of 14 residues. The CDR3 region is CASSDRRAKNIQYF. The CDR3 DNA reads as TGTGCCAGCAGTGACAGACGAGCCAAAAACATTCAGTACTTC.

The rearrangement links TRBV6-5 to TRBJ1-2; D call uncertain. Trimming left V 2 bases short and J 6 bases short, with 10 bases between. The CDR3 spans 13 residues. Germline values: CDR1 MNHEY, CDR2 SVGAGI. The DNA for the CDR3 is TGTGCCAGCAGTTACAGGGTAGAAGATGGCTACACCTTC. It is translated as CASSYRVEDGYTF.

The V gene is TRBV11-1, the J gene TRBJ1-4; D is perhaps TRBD1 (5 bases). Germline-derived CDR1 and CDR2 are SGHAT and FQDESV (reference sequence). This CDR3 contains 16 residues. V lost 2 bases and J lost 3, with 13 bases in between. CDR3: CASSLNGALANEKLFF. The CDR3 coding sequence is TGTGCCAGCAGCTTAAATGGGGCGCTAGCTAATGAAAAACTGTTTTTT.

This rearrangement joins TRBV20-1 to TRBJ1-2; TRBD1 might be the D (5 bases). CDR1 and CDR2 from the germline V gene are DFQATT and SNEGSKA (reference sequence). There are 11 residues in the CDR3. This chain's CDR3 is CRVGGRAGYTF. As DNA, the CDR3 is TGCAGGGTCGGGGGTAGGGCTGGCTACACCTTC.

The chain couples TRBV15 to TRBJ2-5, with D unresolved. CDR3 length: 16 residues. V was clipped by 0 bases and J by 5 bases, with 16 bases between them. The germline gives CDR1 LNHNV, CDR2 YYDKDF (reference sequence). The CDR3 here is CATSRDLAMAAETQYF. The DNA for the CDR3 is TGTGCCACCAGCAGAGATCTGGCGATGGCGGCGGAGACCCAGTACTTC.

This clone occurred once. The chain joins TRBV10-3 to TRBJ1-2; D is unresolved. The CDR3 extends over 13 amino acids. Deletions cut 2 bases from V and 8 bases from J, with 12 bases between. The germline V gene has CDR1 ENHRY and CDR2 SYGVKD. The CDR3 is CAISEVEGRGYTF. CDR3 in DNA: TGTGCCATCAGTGAGGTTGAGGGCCGGGGCTACACCTTC.

The chain couples TRBV7-9 to TRBJ2-7; 12 bases are a match to TRBD1. The V gene's germline CDR1 is SEHNR and CDR2 FQNEAQ (reference sequence). This CDR3 contains 15 residues. With 5 bases clipped from V and 5 bases from J, the junction kept 7 bases outside the gene matches. CDR3 sequence: CASSTPGQGANEQYF. The CDR3 DNA is TGTGCCAGCAGCACCCCGGGACAGGGGGCCAACGAGCAGTACTTC.

The chain carries TRBV15 and TRBJ2-7; TRBD2 matches 9 bases. CDR1 is LNHNV and CDR2 is YYDKDF in the germline V gene (reference sequence). V gave up 4 bases and J gave up 0 bases; unmatched junction bases: 7. This CDR3 comprises 16 residues. CDR3 in DNA: TGTGCCACCAGCAAATTAGCGGGAGCAAGCTCCTACGAGCAGTACTTC. Its translation: CATSKLAGASSYEQYF.

This chain links TRBV25-1 with TRBJ2-3; weak D call: TRBD2 (6 bases). The CDR3 sequence is 14 residues long. Germline CDR1 MGHDK, CDR2 SYGVNS. With 5 bases removed from V and 2 bases from J, the gap between germline ends came to 11 bases. Written as DNA, the CDR3 is TGTGCCAGCAGTTCGGGACTTCTCACAGATACGCAGTATTTT. Its translation: CASSSGLLTDTQYF.

The chain joins TRBV7-2 to TRBJ2-5; 7 bases map to TRBD2. CDR3 length: 13 residues. Unmatched junction bases numbered 4, after V lost 5 bases and J lost 4 bases. The germline V gene has CDR1 SGHTA and CDR2 FQGNSA. The DNA of the CDR3 is TGTGCCAGCAGCCAGACGGGGGGAGAGACCCAGTACTTC. As protein: CASSQTGGETQYF.

J is TRBJ1-2 and V is TRBV19; 9 nucleotides agree with TRBD1. CDR3 length: 15 amino acids. Germline CDR1 reads LNHDA; CDR2 reads SQIVND (reference sequence). The V segment lost 6 bases and the J segment 8 bases; nucleotides outside the gene matches: 13. CDR3: CASSPIQGAPSGYTF. The CDR3 DNA is TGTGCCAGTAGCCCAATACAGGGGGCGCCTTCCGGCTACACCTTC.

The chain couples TRBV27 to TRBJ2-2; D is possibly TRBD1 (6 bases). Trimming pared 2 bases from V and 4 bases from J, leaving 23 bases between. The germline gives CDR1 MNHEY, CDR2 SMNVEV (reference sequence). This CDR3 has 19 residues. The CDR3 protein is CASSLGPSQGSPGTGELFF. The CDR3 bases are TGTGCCAGCAGTTTAGGGCCCTCCCAGGGGAGCCCGGGCACCGGGGAGCTGTTTTTT.

CDR3 sequence: CAISLAGDTDTQYF. CDR3 in DNA: TGTGCCATCAGTCTAGCGGGAGACACAGATACGCAGTATTTT. J is TRBJ2-3 and V is TRBV10-3, with 10 bases that match TRBD2. This CDR3 region has 14 residues. Trimming removed 5 bases from V and 2 bases from J; junction bases left unmatched: 1. Germline V gene lookup returns CDR1 ENHRY and CDR2 SYGVKD.

The gene calls are TRBV10-3 and TRBJ2-6, with unresolved D. Trimming took off 6 bases at V and 0 bases at J, with 0 bases between the two ends. Germline lookup yields CDR1 ENHRY and CDR2 SYGVKD. This CDR3 is built from 12 residues. The CDR3 sequence is CAISSGANVLTF. CDR3 in DNA: TGTGCCATCAGCTCTGGGGCCAACGTCCTGACTTTC.

The chain joins TRBV6-6 to TRBJ1-2; tentative D call: TRBD1 (5 bases). Germline CDR1 and CDR2: MNHNY and SVGAGI (reference sequence). The CDR3 has 15 residues. V lost 3 bases to trimming and J lost 4 bases, with 15 bases between them. The CDR3 region has the DNA TGTGCCAGCAGTTATTATTTAGACAGCCGCTATGGCTACACCTTC. Residues: CASSYYLDSRYGYTF.

The V and J genes are TRBV7-9 and TRBJ2-2, with 7 bases fitting TRBD1. From germline, CDR1 is SEHNR and CDR2 FQNEAQ (reference sequence). This CDR3 has 16 amino acids. V gave up 3 bases and J gave up 8 bases; unmatched junction bases: 12. CDR3 loop: CASSFGGQGVKGELFF. CDR3 nucleotides: TGTGCCAGCAGCTTCGGTGGCCAGGGGGTAAAGGGGGAGCTGTTTTTT.

This chain joins TRBV2 and TRBJ2-7; TRBD1 might be the D (6 bases). With 6 bases removed from V and 0 bases from J, the gap between germline ends came to 12 bases. This CDR3 is 14 amino acids long. The germline V gene encodes CDR1 SNHLY and CDR2 FYNNEI. The CDR3 loop is CASRAQGSSYEQYF. In DNA, the CDR3 is TGTGCCAGCAGGGCACAGGGAAGCTCCTACGAGCAGTACTTC.

The chain couples TRBV11-2 to TRBJ2-5; D ambiguous. This CDR3 comprises 15 residues. V was clipped by 5 bases and J by 0 bases, with 13 bases between them. Germline loops: CDR1 SGHAT, CDR2 FQNNGV. The CDR3 DNA is TGTGCCAGCAGCACCTCACCAAAAAACCAAGAGACCCAGTACTTC. Encoded protein: CASSTSPKNQETQYF.

The chain combines TRBV5-6 with TRBJ1-5; 8 bases match TRBD1. Germline trimming cut 1 base from V and 7 bases from J; bases unmatched to any gene: 7. The V gene's germline CDR1 is SGHDT and CDR2 YYEEEE. CDR3 length equals 15 residues. The CDR3 sequence is CASSLWAGGAQPQHF. The CDR3 DNA sequence: TGTGCCAGCAGCTTGTGGGCAGGGGGCGCGCAGCCCCAGCATTTT.

The chain has TRBV7-9 and TRBJ1-2; no definite D call. Trimming cost V 0 bases and J 2 bases, with 13 bases left between them. The CDR3 length is 16 residues. Per the germline V gene, CDR1 is SEHNR and CDR2 is FQNEAQ (reference sequence). The CDR3 is CASSLAEWVGNYGYTF. CDR3 nucleotide sequence: TGTGCCAGCAGCTTAGCAGAATGGGTGGGGAACTATGGCTACACCTTC.

This clone has just one count. V gene TRBV4-1 combines with J gene TRBJ1-2, with 7 bases identical to TRBD1. Germline lookup yields CDR1 MGHRA and CDR2 YSYEKL. The CDR3 extends over 15 amino acids. After removal of 4 bases from V and 0 bases from J, the junction contained 5 bases not matched to a gene. The CDR3 region is CASSPRDRTNYGYTF. The CDR3 nucleotides read TGCGCCAGCAGCCCGAGGGACAGAACTAACTATGGCTACACCTTC.

In DNA, the CDR3 is TGCAGCGTTGAATCGGTAGGGCAGGGGAGCTACAATGAGCAGTTCTTC. It yields the protein CSVESVGQGSYNEQFF. This rearrangement joins TRBV29-1 to TRBJ2-1; the D gene is possibly TRBD1 (6 bases). Trimming pared 2 bases from V and 3 bases from J, leaving 17 bases between. In germline, CDR1 is SQVTM, CDR2 ANQGSEA. The CDR3 loop spans 16 amino acids.